This T cell receptor (beta chain) was observed in a study of cytomegalovirus exposure and HLA in healthy donors. Study-wide background: Most genotyped donors, around four fifths of more than 300, had Caucasian-associated genetic ancestry.

In regard to this clone: The antigen remains unidentified.

A multiplex PCR was run with 60 Vbeta primers and 13 Jbeta primers. In the original analysis: A later analysis counted 80 million or so unique TCR beta chains, 9.5 million to 13 million shared. Produced via immunoSEQ multiplex PCR; TCRdb's table is partial and in-frame only. V and J calls and clone size are given by that table; D and trimming were obtained from the DNA. With about 62,000 clones in the sample, the ten largest clones hold under 7%. Study conclusions and caveats: Previous analysis showed most TCR beta V segments were productive about 90% or about 30% of the time. TCR beta chain V- and J-gene trimming was linked, in a later analysis, to a missense variant in DCLRE1C.

Sequences were obtained from PBMCs. The clonotype was recovered from a young man in good health and CMV-seropositive.

The CDR3 region is CAWSGYRASGYTF. The CDR3 bases are TGTGCCTGGAGCGGCTACAGGGCGAGTGGCTACACCTTC. This chain joins TRBV30 and TRBJ1-2; possibly TRBD1 for D (6 bases). Germline CDR1 and CDR2: GTSNPN and SVGIG (reference sequence). Between the trimmed V and J ends, which lost 3 bases and 7 bases, there was a span of 15 bases. This CDR3 region has 13 residues.